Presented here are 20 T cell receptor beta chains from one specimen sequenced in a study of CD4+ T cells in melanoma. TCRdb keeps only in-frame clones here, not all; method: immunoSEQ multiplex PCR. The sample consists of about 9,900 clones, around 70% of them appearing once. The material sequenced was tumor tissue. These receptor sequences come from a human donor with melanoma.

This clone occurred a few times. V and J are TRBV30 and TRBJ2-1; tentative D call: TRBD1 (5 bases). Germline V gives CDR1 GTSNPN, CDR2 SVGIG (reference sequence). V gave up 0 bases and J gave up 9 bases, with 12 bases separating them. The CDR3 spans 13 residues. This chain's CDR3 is CAWSVRGPFEQFF. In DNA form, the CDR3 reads TGTGCCTGGAGTGTAAGGGGCCCGTTTGAGCAGTTCTTC.

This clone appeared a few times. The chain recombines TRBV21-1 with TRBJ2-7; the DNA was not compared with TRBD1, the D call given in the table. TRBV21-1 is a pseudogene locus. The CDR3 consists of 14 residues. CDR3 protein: CATPPGQGRYEQYF. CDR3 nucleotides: TGTGCCACACCCCCCGGGCAGGGCCGCTACGAGCAGTACTTC.

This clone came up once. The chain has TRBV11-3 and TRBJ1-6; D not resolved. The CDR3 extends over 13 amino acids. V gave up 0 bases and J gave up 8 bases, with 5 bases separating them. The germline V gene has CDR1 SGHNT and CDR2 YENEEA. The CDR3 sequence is CASSLDRDSPLHF. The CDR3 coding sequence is TGTGCCAGCAGCTTAGATAGAGATTCACCCCTCCACTTT.

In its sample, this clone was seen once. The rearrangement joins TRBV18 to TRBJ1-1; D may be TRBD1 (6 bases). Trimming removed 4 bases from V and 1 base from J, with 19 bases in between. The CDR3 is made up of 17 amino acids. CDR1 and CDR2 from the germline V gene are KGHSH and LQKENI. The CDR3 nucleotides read TGTGCCAGCTCACTCCTTCAGGGGTTTTTCTGGAACACTGAAGCTTTCTTT. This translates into CASSLLQGFFWNTEAFF. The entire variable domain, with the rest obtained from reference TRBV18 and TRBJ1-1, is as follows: NAGVMQNPRHLVRRRGQEARLRCSPMKGHSHVYWYRQLPEEGLKFMVYLQKENIIDESGMPKERFSAEFPKEGPSILRIQQVVRGDSAAYFCASSLLQGFFWNTEAFFGQGTRLTVV.

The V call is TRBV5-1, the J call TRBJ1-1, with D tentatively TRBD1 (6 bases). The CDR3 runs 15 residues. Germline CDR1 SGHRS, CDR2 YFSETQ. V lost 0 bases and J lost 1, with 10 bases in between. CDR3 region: CASSLGGTQNTEAFF. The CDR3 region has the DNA TGCGCCAGCAGCTTGGGTGGGACACAGAACACTGAAGCTTTCTTT.

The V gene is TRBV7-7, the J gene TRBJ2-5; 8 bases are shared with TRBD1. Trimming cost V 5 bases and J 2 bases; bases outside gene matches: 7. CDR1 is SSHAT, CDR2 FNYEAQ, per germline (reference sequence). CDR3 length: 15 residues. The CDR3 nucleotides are TGTGCCAGCAGCACAGGACAGGGAACGCAAGAGACCCAGTACTTC. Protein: CASSTGQGTQETQYF.

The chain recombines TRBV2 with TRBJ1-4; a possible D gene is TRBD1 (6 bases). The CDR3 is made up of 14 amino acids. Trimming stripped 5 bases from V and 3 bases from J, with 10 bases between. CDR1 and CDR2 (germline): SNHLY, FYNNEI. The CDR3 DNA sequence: TGTGCCAGCAGTCGGGGGCGGGCTAATGAAAAACTGTTTTTT. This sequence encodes CASSRGRANEKLFF.

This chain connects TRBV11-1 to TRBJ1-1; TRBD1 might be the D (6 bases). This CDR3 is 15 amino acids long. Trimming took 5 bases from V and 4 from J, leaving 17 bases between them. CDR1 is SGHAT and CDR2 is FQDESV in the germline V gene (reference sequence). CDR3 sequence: CASSPTGTTLTEAFF. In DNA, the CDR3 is TGTGCCAGCAGCCCTACAGGGACGACCCTCACTGAAGCTTTCTTT.

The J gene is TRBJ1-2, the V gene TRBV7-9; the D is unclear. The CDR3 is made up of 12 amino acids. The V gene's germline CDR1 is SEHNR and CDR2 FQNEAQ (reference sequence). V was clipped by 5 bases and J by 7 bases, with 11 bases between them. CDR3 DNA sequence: TGTGCCAGCAGCCTGGATCTTGGTGGCTACACCTTC. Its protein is CASSLDLGGYTF.

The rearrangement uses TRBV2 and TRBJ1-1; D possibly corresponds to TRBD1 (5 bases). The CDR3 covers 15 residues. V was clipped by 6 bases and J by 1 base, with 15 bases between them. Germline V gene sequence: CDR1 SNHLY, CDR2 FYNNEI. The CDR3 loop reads CASRILGDWNTEAFF. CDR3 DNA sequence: TGTGCCAGCAGAATCTTGGGGGATTGGAACACTGAAGCTTTCTTT. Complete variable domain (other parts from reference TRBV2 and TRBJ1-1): EPEVTQTPSHQVTQMGQEVILRCVPISNHLYFYWYRQILGQKVEFLVSFYNNEISEKSEIFDDQFSVERPDGSNFTLKIRSTKLEDSAMYFCASRILGDWNTEAFFGQGTRLTVV.

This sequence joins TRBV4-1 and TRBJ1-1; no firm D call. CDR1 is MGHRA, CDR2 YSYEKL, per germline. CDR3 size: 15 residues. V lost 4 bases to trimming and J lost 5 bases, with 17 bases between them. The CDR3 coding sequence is TGCGCCAGCAGCCGAGTAGGGTCCCCGGGGACTGAAGCTTTCTTT. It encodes CASSRVGSPGTEAFF.

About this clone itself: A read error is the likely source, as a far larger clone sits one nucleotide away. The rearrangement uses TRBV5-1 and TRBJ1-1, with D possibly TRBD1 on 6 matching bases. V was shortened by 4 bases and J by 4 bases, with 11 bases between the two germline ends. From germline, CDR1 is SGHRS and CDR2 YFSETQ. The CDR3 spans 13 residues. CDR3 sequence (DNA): TGCGCCAGCAGCCAAGGGGGGAGCACTGAAGCTTTCTTT. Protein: CASSQGGSTEAFF. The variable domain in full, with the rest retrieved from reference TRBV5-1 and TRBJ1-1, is KAGVTQTPRYLIKTRGQQVTLSCSPISGHRSVSWYQQTPGQGLQFLFEYFSETQRNKGNFPGRFSGRQFSNSRSEMNVSTLELGDSALYLCASSQGGSTEAFFGQGTRLTVV.

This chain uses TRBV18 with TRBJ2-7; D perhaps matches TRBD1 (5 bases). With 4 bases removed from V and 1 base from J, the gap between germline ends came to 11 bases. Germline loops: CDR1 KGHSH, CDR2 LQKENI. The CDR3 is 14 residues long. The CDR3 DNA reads TGTGCCAGCTCACGGATACAGGAATCCTACGAGCAGTACTTC. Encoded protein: CASSRIQESYEQYF.

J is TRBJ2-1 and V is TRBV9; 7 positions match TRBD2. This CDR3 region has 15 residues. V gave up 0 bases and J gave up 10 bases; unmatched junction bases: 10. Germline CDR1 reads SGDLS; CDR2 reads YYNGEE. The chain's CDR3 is CASSVGDGLGGEQFF. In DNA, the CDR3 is TGTGCCAGCAGCGTAGGGGACGGCCTGGGAGGGGAGCAGTTCTTC.

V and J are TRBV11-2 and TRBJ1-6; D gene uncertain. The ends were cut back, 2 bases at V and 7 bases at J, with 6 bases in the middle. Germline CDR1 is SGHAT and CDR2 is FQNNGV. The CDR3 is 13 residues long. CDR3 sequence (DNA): TGTGCCAGCAGCTTAACGGGAAATTCACCCCTCCACTTT. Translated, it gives CASSLTGNSPLHF. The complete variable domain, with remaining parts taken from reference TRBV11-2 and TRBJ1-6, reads EAGVAQSPRYKIIEKRQSVAFWCNPISGHATLYWYQQILGQGPKLLIQFQNNGVVDDSQLPKDRFSAERLKGVDSTLKIQPAKLEDSAVYLCASSLTGNSPLHFGNGTRLTVT.

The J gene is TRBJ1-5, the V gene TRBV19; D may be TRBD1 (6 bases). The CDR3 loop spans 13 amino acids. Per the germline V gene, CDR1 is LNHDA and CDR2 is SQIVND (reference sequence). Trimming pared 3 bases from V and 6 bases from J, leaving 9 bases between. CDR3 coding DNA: TGTGCCAGTAGTATTTCCAGGGGTCAGCCCCAGCATTTT. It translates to CASSISRGQPQHF.

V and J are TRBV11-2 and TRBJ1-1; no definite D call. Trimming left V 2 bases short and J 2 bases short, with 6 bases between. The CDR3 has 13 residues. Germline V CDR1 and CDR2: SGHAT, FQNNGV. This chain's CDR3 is CASSLWSNTEAFF. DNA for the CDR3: TGTGCCAGCAGCTTATGGAGTAACACTGAAGCTTTCTTT.

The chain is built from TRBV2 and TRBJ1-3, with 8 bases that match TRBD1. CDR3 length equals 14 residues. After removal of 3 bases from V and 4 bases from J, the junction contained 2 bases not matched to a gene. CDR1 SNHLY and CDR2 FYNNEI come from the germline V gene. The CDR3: CASSDRGLGNTIYF. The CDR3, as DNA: TGTGCCAGCAGTGACAGGGGGCTCGGAAACACCATATATTTT.

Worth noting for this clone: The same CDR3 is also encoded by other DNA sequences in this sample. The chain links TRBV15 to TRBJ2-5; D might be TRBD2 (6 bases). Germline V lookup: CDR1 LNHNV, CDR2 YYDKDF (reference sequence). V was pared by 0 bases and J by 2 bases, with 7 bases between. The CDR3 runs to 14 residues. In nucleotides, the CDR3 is TGTGCCACCAGCAGAGATGCGGGGCAAGAGACCCAGTACTTC. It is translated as CATSRDAGQETQYF.

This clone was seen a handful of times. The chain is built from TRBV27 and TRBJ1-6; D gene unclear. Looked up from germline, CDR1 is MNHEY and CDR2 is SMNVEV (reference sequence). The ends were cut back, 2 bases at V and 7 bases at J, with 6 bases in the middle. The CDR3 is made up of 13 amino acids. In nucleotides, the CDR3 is TGTGCCAGCAGTTTAGGGTTCAATTCACCCCTCCACTTT. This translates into CASSLGFNSPLHF.